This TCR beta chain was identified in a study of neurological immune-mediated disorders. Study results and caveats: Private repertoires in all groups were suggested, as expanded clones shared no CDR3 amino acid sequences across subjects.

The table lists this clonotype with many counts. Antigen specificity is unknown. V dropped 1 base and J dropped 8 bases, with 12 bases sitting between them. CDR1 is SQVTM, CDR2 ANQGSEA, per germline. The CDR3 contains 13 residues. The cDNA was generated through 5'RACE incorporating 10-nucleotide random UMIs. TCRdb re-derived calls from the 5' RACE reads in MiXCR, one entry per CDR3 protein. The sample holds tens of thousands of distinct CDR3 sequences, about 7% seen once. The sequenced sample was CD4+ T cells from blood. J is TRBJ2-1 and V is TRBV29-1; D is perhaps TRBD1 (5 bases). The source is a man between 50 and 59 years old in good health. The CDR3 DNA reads TGCAGCGTTGAAGGCAGGGTAAGGGATGAGCAGTTCTTC. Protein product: CSVEGRVRDEQFF.